The 32 T cell receptor beta chains listed next were all sequenced from one sample in a study of T cells in Graves' hyperthyroidism and ophthalmopathy. RNA transcripts yielded amplified TCR beta CDR3 regions. Primed by the HTBI set, a first-round RT-PCR was run on the TCR CDR3. TCRdb reanalysed the multiplex PCR reads using MiXCR and keeps one entry per CDR3 protein. Of 380,000 or so distinct CDR3 sequences in the sample, roughly 19% are singletons; the top ten hold 3% to 4.5%. Sequencing was done on a sample of blood. These receptors all stem from a woman aged 18-29 years with Graves' hyperthyroidism.

This clonotype appeared many times. The chain is built from TRBV6-2 or TRBV6-3 and TRBJ2-5; tentative D call: TRBD1 (5 bases). The CDR3 is made up of 13 amino acids. Germline V CDR1 and CDR2: MNHEY, SVGEGT. V was cut by 6 bases and J by 5 bases, with 13 bases left in between. DNA of the CDR3: TGTGCCAGCAGCCCGACAGTCACGGAGACCCAGTACTTC. The encoded protein is CASSPTVTETQYF.

This clonotype came up a few times. The J gene is TRBJ2-7, the V gene TRBV4-2; D possibly uses TRBD1 or TRBD2 (5 bases each). The CDR3 is 18 amino acids. V dropped 0 bases and J dropped 5 bases, with 23 bases sitting between them. From germline, CDR1 is LGHNA and CDR2 YNFKEQ. CDR3 protein: CASSQDPGRLLRGDEQYF. CDR3 nucleotide sequence: TGTGCCAGCAGCCAAGATCCGGGACGATTGCTCCGAGGGGACGAGCAGTACTTC.

This clonotype showed up many times. One junction end disagrees with the germline gene, perhaps due to a read error. The rearrangement joins TRBV12-3 or TRBV12-4 to TRBJ1-1; weak D call: TRBD1 (5 bases). This CDR3 comprises 16 residues. CDR3 loop: CASSQPGRQANTEAFF. In DNA form, the CDR3 reads TGTGCCAGCAGCCAACCGGGGCGGCAGGCGAACACCGAAGCTTTCTTT.

The chain joins TRBV11-2 to TRBJ2-5, with D possibly matching TRBD1 (6 bases). Germline V lookup: CDR1 SGHAT, CDR2 FQNNGV. Trimming pared 3 bases from V and 2 bases from J, leaving 16 bases between. The CDR3 has 16 amino acids. CDR3 sequence reads: CASSLGQGPLQETQYF. The CDR3 DNA follows: TGTGCCAGCAGCTTGGGACAAGGGCCCCTACAAGAGACCCAGTACTTC.

At least ten counts were recorded for this clonotype. The chain carries TRBV7-2 and TRBJ2-5, with 11 positions matching TRBD1. Germline CDR1 reads SGHTA; CDR2 reads FQGNSA. Trimming took 4 bases from V and 2 from J; bases not matched to a gene: 3. The CDR3 loop spans 15 amino acids. CDR3 sequence reads: CASSWDRGKQETQYF. The CDR3 coding sequence is TGTGCCAGCAGCTGGGACAGGGGGAAACAAGAGACCCAGTACTTC. The full variable domain, completed using reference TRBV7-2 and TRBJ2-5, is GAGVSQSPSNKVTEKGKDVELRCDPISGHTALYWYRQSLGQGLEFLIYFQGNSAPDKSGLPSDRFSAERTGGSVSTLTIQRTQQEDSAVYLCASSWDRGKQETQYFGPGTRLLVL.

V usage is TRBV12-3 or TRBV12-4 and J usage is TRBJ1-1, with a tentative D call TRBD1 (5 bases). Trimming removed 4 bases from V and 0 bases from J, with 9 bases in between. The CDR3 has 14 amino acids. CDR3 loop: CASSSDKMNTEAFF. The CDR3 DNA sequence: TGTGCCAGCAGTTCGGACAAGATGAACACTGAAGCTTTCTTT.

The genes are TRBV6-5 and TRBJ2-5; D is perhaps TRBD1 or TRBD2 (5 bases each). Trimming shortened V by 8 bases and J by 3 bases, and 10 bases separated the two germline ends. CDR1 and CDR2 from the germline V gene are MNHEY and SVGAGI. The CDR3 runs 12 residues. Written as DNA, the CDR3 is TGTGCCAGCTGGGAGACAGAAGAGACCCAGTACTTC. Translated: CASWETEETQYF.

This clonotype was detected a few times. The chain joins TRBV7-9 to TRBJ2-5, with D possibly matching TRBD2 (6 bases). Germline V gives CDR1 SEHNR, CDR2 FQNEAQ (reference sequence). V shed 5 bases and J shed 5 bases, with 15 bases lying between them. The CDR3 has 14 residues. The CDR3, as DNA: TGTGCCAGCAGCCCATGGGCCGGGGGTGAGACCCAGTACTTC. Translating gives CASSPWAGGETQYF.

V and J are TRBV20-1 and TRBJ2-5, with 12 bases fitting TRBD2. J was trimmed by 2 bases and V by 3 bases; bases with no gene match: 16. The CDR3 consists of 19 residues. Germline loops: CDR1 DFQATT, CDR2 SNEGSKA (reference sequence). This CDR3 is CSARGLAGGRSFSQETQYF. CDR3 bases: TGCAGTGCTAGGGGCCTAGCGGGGGGGCGGTCTTTCAGTCAAGAGACCCAGTACTTC.

This clonotype appeared once. This rearrangement joins TRBV29-1 to TRBJ2-7; D ambiguous. The CDR3 is 15 amino acids. CDR1 is SQVTM and CDR2 is ANQGSEA in the germline V gene. V was shortened by 1 base and J by 6 bases, with 19 bases between the two germline ends. For the CDR3, the DNA is TGCAGCGTTGAAGTTCTACAGTCCCCCTCGTTCGAGCAGTACTTC. Amino acids: CSVEVLQSPSFEQYF.

This clonotype was detected many times. The V call is TRBV28, the J call TRBJ1-2; D not resolved. V was shortened by 6 bases and J by 5 bases, with 13 bases between the two germline ends. Per the germline V gene, CDR1 is MDHEN and CDR2 is SYDVKM. CDR3 size: 13 residues. CDR3: CASSRGFEYGYTF. The DNA of the CDR3 is TGTGCCAGCAGCCGAGGGTTTGAATATGGCTACACCTTC.

In its sample, this clonotype was seen many times. The genes are TRBV7-8 and TRBJ2-2; 9 nucleotides agree with TRBD1. The length of the CDR3 is 16 residues. Germline V gene lookup returns CDR1 SGHVS and CDR2 FQNEAQ. The J segment lost 0 bases and the V segment lost 5 bases, leaving 4 bases of the junction unmatched. The DNA for the CDR3 is TGTGCCAGCAGCGCGGGGACAGGGACGAACACCGGGGAGCTGTTTTTT. Its translation is CASSAGTGTNTGELFF. The full variable domain, in which reference TRBV7-8 and TRBJ2-2 provide the parts outside the CDR3, is GAGVSQSPRYKVAKRGQDVALRCDPISGHVSLFWYQQALGQGPEFLTYFQNEAQLDKSGLPSDRFFAERPEGSVSTLKIQRTQQEDSAVYLCASSAGTGTNTGELFFGEGSRLTVL.

This clonotype came up many times. This chain joins TRBV28 and TRBJ1-1; D is unresolved. CDR1 is MDHEN, CDR2 SYDVKM, per germline. V was trimmed by 2 bases and J by 4 bases, leaving 8 bases between them. The CDR3 totals 13 residues. The CDR3 reads CASSLRGPTEAFF. The CDR3 bases are TGTGCCAGCAGTTTACGAGGGCCCACTGAAGCTTTCTTT.

This clonotype was picked up a small number of times. V and J are TRBV18 and TRBJ1-2; D unresolved. The V end lost 4 bases, the J end lost 5 bases, and 14 bases lay between the germline ends. The CDR3 contains 14 residues. Germline V gene data show CDR1 as KGHSH and CDR2 as LQKENI. CDR3 amino acids: CASSLMTGRYGYTF. Written as DNA, the CDR3 is TGTGCCAGCTCACTGATGACGGGGAGATATGGCTACACCTTC.

The chain combines TRBV3-1 with TRBJ2-2, with a tentative D call TRBD1 (6 bases). The CDR3 contains 16 residues. Germline V gene data show CDR1 as LGHDT and CDR2 as YNNKEL (reference sequence). The V and J ends lost 1 base and 8 bases respectively, with 17 bases between them. CDR3 nucleotide sequence: TGTGCCAGCAGCCAAGTTCACCGAACCACAGGGGGGGAGCTGTTTTTT. Translating it yields CASSQVHRTTGGELFF.

This clonotype occurred many times. This chain links TRBV9 with TRBJ1-2; D is ambiguous. Between the trimmed V and J ends, which lost 0 bases and 4 bases, there was a span of 4 bases. The germline V gene has CDR1 SGDLS and CDR2 YYNGEE. The CDR3 covers 12 residues. The CDR3 DNA reads TGTGCCAGCAGCGTAGGGAGCTATGGCTACACCTTC. As protein: CASSVGSYGYTF. Based on the CDR3 plus reference TRBV9 and TRBJ1-2, the full variable domain is DSGVTQTPKHLITATGQRVTLRCSPRSGDLSVYWYQQSLDQGLQFLIQYYNGEERAKGNILERFSAQQFPDLHSELNLSSLELGDSALYFCASSVGSYGYTFGSGTRLTVV.

This clonotype was seen more than once but under ten times. The J gene is TRBJ1-1, the V gene TRBV5-1; 9 bases are a match to TRBD1. This CDR3 is 15 amino acids long. CDR1 is SGHRS and CDR2 is YFSETQ in the germline V gene. V dropped 0 bases and J dropped 6; count of bases not matched to a gene: 6. The CDR3 DNA is TGCGCCAGCAGCTTGGAGGGACAGGGTCTCTCTGAAGCTTTCTTT. It specifies CASSLEGQGLSEAFF.

This clonotype was seen repeatedly, ten times or more. The rearrangement joins TRBV6-1 to TRBJ1-5; 7 nucleotides align to TRBD1. Germline lookup yields CDR1 MNHNS and CDR2 SASEGT. V was pared by 4 bases and J by 7 bases, with 4 bases of the junction left unmatched. This CDR3 comprises 13 residues. CDR3: CASSGQGYQPQHF. In nucleotides, the CDR3 is TGTGCCAGCAGTGGACAGGGTTACCAGCCCCAGCATTTT.

J is TRBJ1-1 and V is TRBV6-2 or TRBV6-3; D call uncertain. CDR3 length: 13 amino acids. The V end lost 7 bases, the J end lost 0 bases, and 9 bases lay between the germline ends. Looked up from germline, CDR1 is MNHEY and CDR2 is SVGEGT. CDR3 loop: CASNRILNTEAFF. CDR3 DNA: TGTGCCAGCAACAGAATTTTGAACACTGAAGCTTTCTTT.

The CDR3 protein is CASKTDRVAPEAFF. CDR3 in DNA: TGTGCCAGTAAAACGGACAGGGTGGCTCCTGAAGCTTTCTTT. The V call is TRBV19, the J call TRBJ1-1; 8 nucleotides line up with TRBD1. CDR1 and CDR2 (germline): LNHDA, SQIVND (reference sequence). Trimming at V came to 7 bases and at J to 6 bases, leaving 10 bases not matched to a gene. The CDR3 is 14 amino acids.

This clonotype was recorded many times. DNA for the CDR3: TGTGCCAGCAGTTACCTTAATGGCTACACCTTC. Its protein product is CASSYLNGYTF. This chain uses TRBV2 with TRBJ1-2; no clear D. Germline loops: CDR1 SNHLY, CDR2 FYNNEI. The germline V and J ends were trimmed by 5 bases and 6 bases, with 7 bases remaining between them. The length of the CDR3 is 11 residues.

This clonotype was seen ten or more times. The chain couples TRBV29-1 to TRBJ1-5; D is undetermined. This CDR3 is 12 amino acids long. From germline, CDR1 is SQVTM and CDR2 ANQGSEA. Between the trimmed V and J ends, which lost 7 bases and 2 bases, there was a span of 9 bases. The CDR3 sequence: CSAGGGNQPQHF. The CDR3 DNA reads as TGCAGCGCTGGCGGTGGCAATCAGCCCCAGCATTTT.

This clonotype was seen many times. The chain joins TRBV5-1 to TRBJ1-1; no firm D call. V gave up 3 bases and J gave up 1 base, with 10 bases separating them. CDR1 and CDR2 from the germline V gene are SGHRS and YFSETQ. This CDR3 region has 14 residues. The CDR3 coding sequence is TGCGCCAGCAGCTCTCAACCGGGGAACACTGAAGCTTTCTTT. Its translation: CASSSQPGNTEAFF.

This clonotype showed up many times. The genes are TRBV7-2 and TRBJ2-7; D is unclear. This CDR3 has 13 residues. The germline gives CDR1 SGHTA, CDR2 FQGNSA. Trimming stripped 3 bases from V and 1 base from J, with 7 bases between. The CDR3 DNA sequence: TGTGCCAGCAGCTTCCCAGGTTCCTACGAGCAGTACTTC. It codes for CASSFPGSYEQYF.

The chain has TRBV18 and TRBJ2-7; TRBD1 might be the D (6 bases). Per germline, CDR1 KGHSH and CDR2 LQKENI. CDR3 length: 15 residues. Between the trimmed V and J ends, which lost 3 bases and 1 base, there was a span of 13 bases. The CDR3 here is CASSPGDTTSYEQYF. As DNA, the CDR3 is TGTGCCAGCTCACCGGGGGACACAACTTCCTACGAGCAGTACTTC.

This clonotype was seen at least ten times. The chain recombines TRBV16 with TRBJ1-2; tentatively, D is TRBD1 (5 bases). Germline CDR1 and CDR2: KGHSY and FQNENV. The CDR3 runs 13 residues. Trimming stripped 5 bases from V and 9 bases from J, with 16 bases between. The CDR3 nucleotides read TGTGCCAGCAGCGCTGAACCGGGACTAAGCTACACCTTC. This gives the protein CASSAEPGLSYTF.

The table lists this clonotype with many counts. The chain couples TRBV13 to TRBJ2-2; D may be TRBD1 (6 bases). This CDR3 contains 15 residues. CDR1 and CDR2 (germline): PRHDT, FYEKMQ (reference sequence). Trimming took 4 bases from V and 0 from J, leaving 9 bases between them. CDR3 region: CASSSTGSNTGELFF. The CDR3 nucleotides are TGTGCCAGCAGCTCGACAGGATCGAACACCGGGGAGCTGTTTTTT.

This clonotype was detected ten times or more. V usage is TRBV6-5 and J usage is TRBJ1-5; the D is unclear. The germline CDR1 and CDR2 sequences are MNHEY and SVGAGI. Trimming took off 0 bases at V and 0 bases at J, with 6 bases between the two ends. CDR3 length equals 15 residues. The CDR3 DNA reads TGTGCCAGCAGTTACTCGGCCAGTAGCAATCAGCCCCAGCATTTT. Encoded protein: CASSYSASSNQPQHF.

The chain couples TRBV19 to TRBJ2-5; D is unclear. This CDR3 contains 15 residues. The germline CDR1 and CDR2 sequences are LNHDA and SQIVND (reference sequence). Trimming stripped 1 base from V and 0 bases from J, with 9 bases between. CDR3: CASSIVSQYQETQYF. The CDR3 region has the DNA TGTGCCAGTAGTATAGTATCCCAGTACCAAGAGACCCAGTACTTC.

This clonotype was picked up many times. This chain joins TRBV6-1 and TRBJ1-1, with D unclear. Trimming took off 2 bases at V and 2 bases at J, with 9 bases between the two ends. Germline loops: CDR1 MNHNS, CDR2 SASEGT. This CDR3 spans 14 amino acids. The CDR3 nucleotides are TGTGCCAGCAGTGAAATTCTCGGAAACACTGAAGCTTTCTTT. Its translation is CASSEILGNTEAFF.

The chain combines TRBV5-1 with TRBJ1-1; tentatively, D is TRBD1 (5 bases). The V and J ends lost 5 bases and 8 bases respectively, with 22 bases between them. The CDR3 sequence is 15 residues long. The germline gives CDR1 SGHRS, CDR2 YFSETQ. DNA of the CDR3: TGCGCCAGCAGAGGTTACCAGGGCAGGGCCCGAGAAGCTTTCTTT. It encodes CASRGYQGRAREAFF.

The chain couples TRBV29-1 to TRBJ1-3; D is unclear. Trimming left V 4 bases short and J 0 bases short, with 13 bases between. CDR1 SQVTM and CDR2 ANQGSEA come from the germline V gene. The CDR3 length is 15 residues. The CDR3 nucleotides read TGCAGCGTTGGAATCGGCCAGAGCTCTGGAAACACCATATATTTT. Its translation is CSVGIGQSSGNTIYF.